Included here is one TCR beta chain sequence, with context. Time point specified: newly diagnosed GD, antithyroid drugs for less than 3 months. There was RNA extracted from PBMCs, and the TCR library was made from it. The record originates from a study of regulatory T cells in long-lasting Graves disease. Construction of the TCR beta libraries employed iRepertoire HTBI primers in conjunction with Arm-PCR of CDR3 regions. TCRdb independently ran MiXCR on the multiplex PCR reads; one entry per CDR3 protein. In the table there are some 560,000 distinct CDR3 sequences, about 16% of which are singletons. This sample was shared with a second study, whose subject was T cells in Graves' hyperthyroidism and ophthalmopathy.

This clonotype originated in a woman aged 35-60 years with Graves disease. Sequencing was performed on peripheral blood mononuclear cells (PBMCs), taken at new diagnosis, from a patient treated with antithyroid drugs.

CDR3 region: CASSLLAGLLIYNEQFF. The CDR3 bases are TGCGCCAGCAGCTTGTTAGCGGGGCTACTAATTTACAATGAGCAGTTCTTC. This chain uses TRBV5-1 with TRBJ2-1; TRBD2 matches at 8 bases. The CDR3 sequence is 17 residues long. The J segment lost 4 bases and the V segment lost 1 base, leaving 10 bases of the junction unmatched. Germline V gene lookup returns CDR1 SGHRS and CDR2 YFSETQ.